This TCR beta chain was recovered during a study of control samples from healthy donors and cancer patients. This clone was detected only once. The table came from immunoSEQ multiplex PCR; TCRdb's copy has only in-frame clones and leaves some out. Of about 130,000 clones listed, about nine tenths are singletons. The CDR3 runs 15 residues. The germline V gene has CDR1 MNHEY and CDR2 SMNVEV (reference sequence). The V segment lost 5 bases and the J segment 9 bases; nucleotides outside the gene matches: 13. The sequence derives from a woman aged 50 to 65 in good health. V is TRBV27 and J is TRBJ2-1; 7 bases fit TRBD1. The sample consisted of blood. The CDR3 sequence is CASSRDSPSRSEQFF. The CDR3 DNA is TGTGCCAGCAGTCGGGACAGTCCTAGTCGTAGTGAGCAGTTCTTC.